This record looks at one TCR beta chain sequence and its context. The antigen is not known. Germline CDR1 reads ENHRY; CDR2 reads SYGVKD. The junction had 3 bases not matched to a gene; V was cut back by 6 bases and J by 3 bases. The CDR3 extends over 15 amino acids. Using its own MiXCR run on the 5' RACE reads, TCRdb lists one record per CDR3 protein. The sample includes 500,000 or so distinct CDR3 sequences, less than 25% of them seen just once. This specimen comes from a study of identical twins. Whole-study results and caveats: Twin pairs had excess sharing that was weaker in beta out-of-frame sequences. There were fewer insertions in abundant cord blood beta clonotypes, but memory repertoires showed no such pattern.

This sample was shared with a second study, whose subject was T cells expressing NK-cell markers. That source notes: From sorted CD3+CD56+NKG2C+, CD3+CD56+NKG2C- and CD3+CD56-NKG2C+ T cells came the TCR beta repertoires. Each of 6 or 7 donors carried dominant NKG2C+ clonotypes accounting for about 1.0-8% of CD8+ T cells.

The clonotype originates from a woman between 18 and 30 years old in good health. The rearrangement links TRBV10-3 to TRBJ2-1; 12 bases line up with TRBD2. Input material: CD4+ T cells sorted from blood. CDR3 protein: CAIRKLAGGYNEQFF. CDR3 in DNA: TGTGCCATCAGGAAACTAGCGGGGGGCTACAATGAGCAGTTCTTC.